This TCR beta chain appears in the sequencing data of a study of blood T cells in healthy people across ages (dated by TCRdb to the mid-2010s). With respect to the entire study: Template switching captured roughly one uniquely barcoded TCR beta cDNA molecule per two T cells in model experiments. Age-related changes in TCR beta repertoire diversity were measured in the study by deep sequencing normalized with unique cDNA molecular identifiers. The donors were split into four age groups: young (average 16 years), middle-aged (about 40), aged (62) and long-lived (about 82). To avoid experimental bias, donors of different ages were distributed randomly across sequencing lanes. The study analyzed two additional independent replicas of 1 million unique cDNA reads from the same blood draw for two donors, one aged 18 to 30 and one aged 80 or older. Study-level results and caveats: Estimates of total diversity based on one million sequenced T cells were considered lower bounds and underestimates. Donor CMV infection status was unknown, potentially confounding age-related changes in expanded clonotypes. The percentage of naive T cells measured by flow cytometry correlated strongly with observed TCR beta diversity. Compared with the aged group, more naive CD4+ T cells, fewer expanded clones and increased TCR diversity were shown by the long-lived group, suggesting age selection. Because profiling used bulk unsorted PBMCs, naive and antigen-experienced compartments could not be compared conclusively. Observed TCR beta diversity per million T cells fell roughly linearly with age, and a significant reduction was already apparent by age around 36.

The donors were 40 or so Caucasian individuals from Russia, aged roughly 6 to 100 years, who were systemically healthy. Each donor gave about 10 milliliters of peripheral blood, drawn into EDTA-treated Vacutainer tubes. Ficoll-Paque density-gradient centrifugation was used to isolate PBMCs, with at least 6.5 million per sample. Trizol reagent was used to extract total RNA from PBMCs, with at least 6 micrograms per sample. The percentages of naive CD45RAhigh/CD27high T cells were determined by flow cytometry on a PBMC aliquot from every donor. In regard to this clonotype: Its antigen has not been determined. Base quality data are lacking; no much larger clone is found one base away.

The library was obtained by 5' RACE. This sample was sequenced with an Illumina HiSeq 2500. A second PCR of about 6 to 11 cycles was run with a J-beta primer mix and a sample-barcoded 5' primer. A template-switch 5' adaptor carrying 12 random nucleotides introduced a unique molecular identifier onto each TCR beta cDNA molecule. Each sample yielded at least 2.5 million CDR3-containing paired-end reads. First-strand cDNA was synthesized from all RNA with the Mint cDNA synthesis kit, primed by a TRBC-specific oligonucleotide. After uracil-DNA glycosylase treatment, a first 18-cycle PCR used universal primers M1SS and BC2_uni_R on all cDNA. Concerning the study's data processing: For normalization, 1 million high-quality reads were randomly selected from each sample, with every read carrying a distinct molecular identifier. Instead of being binned into consensus sequences, reads with shared molecular identifiers were discarded. MiTCR, set to a Q25 quality threshold and the strictest error-elimination algorithm, was used for CDR3 identification, clonotype clustering and error correction. A nonparametric unseen species model with Euler transformation was used to estimate a lower bound on total TCR beta diversity. TCRdb's own reprocessing of the public reads used fastp at Q25 and MiXCR and kept productive beta chains. Each CDR3 protein appears once, grouped with its most common genes and DNA. None of the V and J calls come from the authors' own analysis; TCRdb made them. Counted in this sample were about 1.7 million distinct CDR3 sequences; roughly 28% of them appeared once. Together, the top ten hold 7.7% of the sample.

The CDR3 goes from the cysteine to the phenylalanine over 14 residues. The only DNA kept is the CDR3, 42 bases in frame from the first base. The germline V gene specifies SGHTA as CDR1 and FQGNSA as CDR2. V sheds 1 base and J sheds 3 bases, leaving 9 bases between their ends. Sequenced material: blood. Here the chain combines TRBV7-2 and TRBJ1-2, and possibly TRBD1, on 5 matching bases. This TCR was recovered from a woman in her 30s in good health. The nucleotide sequence is given as TGTGCCAGCAGCTTAGGGTTCAGGGACTATGGCTACACCTTC. Translated, this gives CASSLGFRDYGYTF.